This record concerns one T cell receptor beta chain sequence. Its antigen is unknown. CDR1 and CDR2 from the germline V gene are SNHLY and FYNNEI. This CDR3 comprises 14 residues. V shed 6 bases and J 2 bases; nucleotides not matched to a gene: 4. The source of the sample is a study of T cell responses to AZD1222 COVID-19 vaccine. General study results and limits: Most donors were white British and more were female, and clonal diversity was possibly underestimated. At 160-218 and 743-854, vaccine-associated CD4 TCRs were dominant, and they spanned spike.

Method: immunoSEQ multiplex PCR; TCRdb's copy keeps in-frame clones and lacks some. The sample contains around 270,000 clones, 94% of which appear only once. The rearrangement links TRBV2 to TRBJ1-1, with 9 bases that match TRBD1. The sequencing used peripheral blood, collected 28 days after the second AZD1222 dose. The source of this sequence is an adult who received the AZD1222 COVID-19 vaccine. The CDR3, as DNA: TGTGCCAGCAGCTGGACAGGGGAAAACACTGAAGCTTTCTTT. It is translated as CASSWTGENTEAFF. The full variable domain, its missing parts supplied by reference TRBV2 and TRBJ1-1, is EPEVTQTPSHQVTQMGQEVILRCVPISNHLYFYWYRQILGQKVEFLVSFYNNEISEKSEIFDDQFSVERPDGSNFTLKIRSTKLEDSAMYFCASSWTGENTEAFFGQGTRLTVV.